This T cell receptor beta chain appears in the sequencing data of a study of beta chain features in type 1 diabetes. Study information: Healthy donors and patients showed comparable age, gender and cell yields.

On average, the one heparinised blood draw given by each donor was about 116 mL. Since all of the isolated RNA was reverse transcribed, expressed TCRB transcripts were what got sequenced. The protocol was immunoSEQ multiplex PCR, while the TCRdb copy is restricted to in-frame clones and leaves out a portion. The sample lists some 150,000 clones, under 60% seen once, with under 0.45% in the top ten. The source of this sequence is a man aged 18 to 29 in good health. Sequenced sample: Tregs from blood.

The CDR3 loop is CASSPRWDTYNEQFF. The CDR3 nucleotides are TGTGCCAGCAGCCCACGCTGGGACACCTACAATGAGCAGTTCTTC. This chain links TRBV7-9 with TRBJ2-1, with a possible D match to TRBD1 (6 bases). V lost 5 bases, J lost 2 bases, and 13 bases lay in between. Germline CDR1 is SEHNR and CDR2 is FQNEAQ (reference sequence). This CDR3 has 15 amino acids. Based on the CDR3 plus reference TRBV7-9 and TRBJ2-1, the full variable domain is DTGVSQNPRHKITKRGQNVTFRCDPISEHNRLYWYRQTLGQGPEFLTYFQNEAQLEKSRLLSDRFSAERPKGSFSTLEIQRTEQGDSAMYLCASSPRWDTYNEQFFGPGTRLTVL.